Listed below are T cell receptor beta chains from one sample, sequenced in a study of human T cells and chemical hapten exposure. Each CDR3 protein is one row after TCRdb ran MiXCR on the RACE reads. The sample shows some 80,000 distinct CDR3 sequences, 10% to 13% of them seen only once. The specimen comprised whole blood, sampled in connection with sensitization to the hapten diphenylcyclopropenone (DPC). The receptor set was obtained from a woman in her thirties with alopecia areata. Some clones in this sample may be carry-over from other donors' samples. Both conserved end residues are part of each CDR3. The order of the fields is CDR3 protein, CDR3 DNA, V gene, D gene, J gene, clone size. The D gene is left open where the match is weak. The size field is filled for only some rows; it gives once, few, many or a size class.

cdr3_aa: CASSYSISGQGGGDGYTF
cdr3_nt: TGTGCCAGCAGTTACTCGATTTCAGGGCAGGGAGGAGGAGATGGCTACACCTTC
v_call: TRBV6-5
d_call: NA
j_call: TRBJ1-2
clone_size: many

cdr3_aa: CASSLDYRNEKLFF
cdr3_nt: TGCGCCAGCAGCTTGGACTACAGGAATGAAAAACTGTTTTTT
v_call: TRBV5-1
d_call: NA
j_call: TRBJ1-4
clone_size: NA

cdr3_aa: CASSETENEQYF
cdr3_nt: TGTGCCAGCAGCGAAACAGAGAACGAGCAGTACTTC
v_call: TRBV5-6
d_call: NA
j_call: TRBJ2-7
clone_size: few

cdr3_aa: CASSDSEGLTEAFF
cdr3_nt: TGTGCCAGCAGTGACTCGGAAGGGCTCACTGAAGCTTTCTTT
v_call: TRBV6-4
d_call: NA
j_call: TRBJ1-1
clone_size: many

cdr3_aa: CSYSDQETQYF
cdr3_nt: TGCAGCTATTCAGACCAAGAGACCCAGTACTTC
v_call: TRBV29-1
d_call: NA
j_call: TRBJ2-5
clone_size: NA

cdr3_aa: CASISEARKDTQYF
cdr3_nt: TGTGCCAGCATTTCCGAAGCTCGCAAAGATACGCAGTATTTT
v_call: TRBV6-5
d_call: NA
j_call: TRBJ2-3
clone_size: few

cdr3_aa: CASSVPPGQAYEQYF
cdr3_nt: TGTGCCAGCAGCGTCCCCCCCGGACAAGCCTACGAGCAGTACTTC
v_call: TRBV6-2/TRBV6-3
d_call: NA
j_call: TRBJ2-7
clone_size: few

cdr3_aa: CSVERDRHNEQFF
cdr3_nt: TGCAGCGTTGAGCGGGACAGACACAATGAGCAGTTCTTC
v_call: TRBV29-1
d_call: NA
j_call: TRBJ2-1
clone_size: NA

cdr3_aa: CASSLRVGELFF
cdr3_nt: TGTGCCAGCAGCCTCAGGGTGGGGGAGCTGTTTTTT
v_call: TRBV7-3
d_call: NA
j_call: TRBJ2-2
clone_size: many

cdr3_aa: CATRTYRTGELFF
cdr3_nt: TGTGCCACTAGGACCTACCGCACCGGGGAGCTGTTTTTT
v_call: TRBV28
d_call: NA
j_call: TRBJ2-2
clone_size: few

cdr3_aa: CASSIESGPFFDRFF
cdr3_nt: TGTGCCAGTAGTATTGAGTCAGGACCCTTTTTCGATCGATTCTTC
v_call: TRBV19
d_call: NA
j_call: TRBJ2-1
clone_size: few

cdr3_aa: CASSLGRGGAESPLHF
cdr3_nt: TGTGCCAGCAGCTTAGGGCGAGGAGGGGCGGAATCACCCCTCCACTTT
v_call: TRBV7-9
d_call: NA
j_call: TRBJ1-6
clone_size: many

cdr3_aa: CAWSKEGQVYEQFF
cdr3_nt: TGTGCCTGGAGCAAGGAGGGCCAGGTCTATGAGCAGTTCTTC
v_call: TRBV30
d_call: NA
j_call: TRBJ2-1
clone_size: NA

cdr3_aa: CASSASRTGTEAFF
cdr3_nt: TGCGCCAGCAGTGCGTCCAGGACAGGGACTGAAGCTTTCTTT
v_call: TRBV10-1
d_call: TRBD1
j_call: TRBJ1-1
clone_size: NA

cdr3_aa: CAISPRGHQETQYF
cdr3_nt: TGTGCCATCAGCCCGCGGGGCCACCAAGAGACCCAGTACTTC
v_call: TRBV10-3
d_call: NA
j_call: TRBJ2-5
clone_size: many

cdr3_aa: CSVGGATHTGELFF
cdr3_nt: TGCAGCGTTGGGGGGGCTACCCACACCGGGGAGCTGTTTTTT
v_call: TRBV29-1
d_call: NA
j_call: TRBJ2-2
clone_size: many

cdr3_aa: CSVEGQAAPEQFF
cdr3_nt: TGCAGCGTTGAAGGACAGGCCGCCCCTGAGCAGTTCTTC
v_call: TRBV29-1
d_call: NA
j_call: TRBJ2-1
clone_size: many

cdr3_aa: CASSLVATGTYEQYF
cdr3_nt: TGTGCCAGCAGCTTAGTGGCGACAGGGACCTACGAGCAGTACTTC
v_call: TRBV11-1
d_call: TRBD1
j_call: TRBJ2-7
clone_size: many

cdr3_aa: CASGFLTGPPYNEQFF
cdr3_nt: TGTGCTAGTGGTTTCCTAACAGGGCCCCCTTACAATGAGCAGTTCTTC
v_call: TRBV12-5
d_call: NA
j_call: TRBJ2-1
clone_size: many

cdr3_aa: CASSQGVSSGNTIYF
cdr3_nt: TGTGCCAGCAGCCAAGGGGTGAGCTCTGGAAACACCATATATTTT
v_call: TRBV14
d_call: NA
j_call: TRBJ1-3
clone_size: many

cdr3_aa: CAWSVLAGGYNEQFF
cdr3_nt: TGTGCCTGGAGTGTATTAGCGGGAGGCTACAATGAGCAGTTCTTC
v_call: TRBV30
d_call: TRBD2
j_call: TRBJ2-1
clone_size: few

cdr3_aa: CASQKGRGLAGEETQYF
cdr3_nt: TGTGCCAGCCAAAAGGGCCGGGGACTAGCGGGAGAAGAGACCCAGTACTTC
v_call: TRBV12-3/TRBV12-4
d_call: TRBD2
j_call: TRBJ2-5
clone_size: NA

cdr3_aa: CASRTGQGTGELFF
cdr3_nt: TGTGCCAGCAGGACAGGACAGGGCACCGGGGAGCTGTTTTTT
v_call: TRBV6-2/TRBV6-3
d_call: TRBD1
j_call: TRBJ2-2
clone_size: many

cdr3_aa: CASSFNGVSYNEQFF
cdr3_nt: TGTGCCAGCAGTTTTAACGGGGTTTCCTACAATGAGCAGTTCTTC
v_call: TRBV28
d_call: NA
j_call: TRBJ2-1
clone_size: NA

cdr3_aa: CASSQGRTVDGYTF
cdr3_nt: TGTGCCAGCAGCCAAGGACGAACCGTGGATGGCTACACCTTC
v_call: TRBV3-1
d_call: NA
j_call: TRBJ1-2
clone_size: NA

cdr3_aa: CASSKREDTQYF
cdr3_nt: TGTGCCAGCAGTAAGAGGGAGGATACGCAGTATTTT
v_call: TRBV7-6
d_call: NA
j_call: TRBJ2-3
clone_size: few

cdr3_aa: CSASKAGSSGNEQFF
cdr3_nt: TGCAGTGCTAGTAAAGCGGGTTCGTCGGGGAATGAGCAGTTCTTC
v_call: TRBV20-1
d_call: NA
j_call: TRBJ2-1
clone_size: many

cdr3_aa: CAISESRTALADTQYF
cdr3_nt: TGTGCCATCAGCGAGTCCCGGACAGCTCTAGCAGATACGCAGTATTTT
v_call: TRBV10-3
d_call: NA
j_call: TRBJ2-3
clone_size: few

cdr3_aa: CASRPPRQGSVGEAFF
cdr3_nt: TGTGCCAGCAGACCACCCCGACAGGGGTCTGTAGGCGAAGCTTTCTTT
v_call: TRBV6-5
d_call: TRBD1
j_call: TRBJ1-1
clone_size: few

cdr3_aa: CASSLWDSSYEQYF
cdr3_nt: TGCGCCAGCAGCTTATGGGACAGCTCCTACGAGCAGTACTTC
v_call: TRBV5-1
d_call: TRBD1
j_call: TRBJ2-7
clone_size: few

cdr3_aa: CASSQDQGTNEKLFF
cdr3_nt: TGCGCCAGCAGCCAAGATCAGGGAACGAACGAAAAACTGTTTTTT
v_call: TRBV4-3
d_call: NA
j_call: TRBJ1-4
clone_size: many

cdr3_aa: CASSLRTGDVTEAFF
cdr3_nt: TGTGCCAGCAGCCTCAGGACAGGGGACGTCACTGAAGCTTTCTTT
v_call: TRBV14
d_call: TRBD1
j_call: TRBJ1-1
clone_size: NA

cdr3_aa: CASSQPGVEKLFF
cdr3_nt: TGTGCCAGCAGCCAACCGGGGGTTGAAAAACTGTTTTTT
v_call: TRBV3-1
d_call: NA
j_call: TRBJ1-4
clone_size: many

cdr3_aa: CASSEAYGYTF
cdr3_nt: TGTGCCAGCAGTGAGGCCTATGGCTACACCTTC
v_call: TRBV28
d_call: NA
j_call: TRBJ1-2
clone_size: many

cdr3_aa: CASSFRGPYGYTF
cdr3_nt: TGTGCCAGCAGTTTCCGGGGACCCTATGGCTACACCTTC
v_call: TRBV28
d_call: NA
j_call: TRBJ1-2
clone_size: many

cdr3_aa: CSVGDTGEAFF
cdr3_nt: TGCAGCGTCGGTGATACCGGTGAAGCTTTCTTT
v_call: TRBV29-1
d_call: NA
j_call: TRBJ1-1
clone_size: many

cdr3_aa: CASSLPRRVSGANVLTF
cdr3_nt: TGTGCCAGCAGCTTACCTAGACGGGTCTCTGGGGCCAACGTCCTGACTTTC
v_call: TRBV7-9
d_call: NA
j_call: TRBJ2-6
clone_size: many

cdr3_aa: CASSPLGVSETQYF
cdr3_nt: TGTGCCAGCAGTCCACTGGGGGTTTCGGAGACCCAGTACTTC
v_call: TRBV12-3/TRBV12-4
d_call: NA
j_call: TRBJ2-5
clone_size: NA

cdr3_aa: CASSYPGLAGPSVEQFF
cdr3_nt: TGTGCCAGCAGCTACCCGGGACTAGCGGGTCCCTCGGTTGAGCAGTTCTTC
v_call: TRBV7-2
d_call: TRBD2
j_call: TRBJ2-1
clone_size: many

cdr3_aa: CASSPTGDQPQHF
cdr3_nt: TGTGCCAGCAGCCCTACAGGGGATCAGCCCCAGCATTTT
v_call: TRBV11-2
d_call: TRBD1
j_call: TRBJ1-5
clone_size: many

cdr3_aa: CASSFAGYGEAFF
cdr3_nt: TGTGCCAGCAGCTTTGCGGGGTATGGTGAAGCTTTCTTT
v_call: TRBV7-9
d_call: NA
j_call: TRBJ1-1
clone_size: many